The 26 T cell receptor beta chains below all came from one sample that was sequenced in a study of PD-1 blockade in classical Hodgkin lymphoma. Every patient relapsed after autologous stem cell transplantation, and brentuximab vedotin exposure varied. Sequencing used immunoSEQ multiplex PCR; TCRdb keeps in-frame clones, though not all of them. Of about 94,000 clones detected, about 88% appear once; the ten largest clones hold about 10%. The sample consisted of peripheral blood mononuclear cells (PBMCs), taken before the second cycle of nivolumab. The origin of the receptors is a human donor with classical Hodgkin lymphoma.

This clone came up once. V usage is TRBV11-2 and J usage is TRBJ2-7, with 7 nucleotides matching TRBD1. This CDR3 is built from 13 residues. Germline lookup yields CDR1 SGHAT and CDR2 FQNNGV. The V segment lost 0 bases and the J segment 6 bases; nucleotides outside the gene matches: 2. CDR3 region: CASSLERTGEQYF. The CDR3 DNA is TGTGCCAGCAGCTTAGAGAGGACAGGCGAGCAGTACTTC.

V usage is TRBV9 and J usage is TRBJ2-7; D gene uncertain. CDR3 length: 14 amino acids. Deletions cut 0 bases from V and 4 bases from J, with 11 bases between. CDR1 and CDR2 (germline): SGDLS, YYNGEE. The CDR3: CASSVGLLMYEQYF. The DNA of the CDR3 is TGTGCCAGCAGCGTAGGACTCTTAATGTACGAGCAGTACTTC.

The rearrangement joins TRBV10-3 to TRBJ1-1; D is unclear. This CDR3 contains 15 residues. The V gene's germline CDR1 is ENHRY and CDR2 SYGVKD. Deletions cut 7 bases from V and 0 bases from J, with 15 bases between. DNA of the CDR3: TGTGCCATCAAGGGTCGGGAACCTATGAACACTGAAGCTTTCTTT. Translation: CAIKGREPMNTEAFF.

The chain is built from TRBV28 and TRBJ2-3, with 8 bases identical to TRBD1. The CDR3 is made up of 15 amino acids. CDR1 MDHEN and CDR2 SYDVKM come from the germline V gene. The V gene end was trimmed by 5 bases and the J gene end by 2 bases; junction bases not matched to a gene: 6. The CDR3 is CASSQDRAFTDTQYF. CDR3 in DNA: TGTGCCAGCAGTCAGGACAGGGCATTCACAGATACGCAGTATTTT.

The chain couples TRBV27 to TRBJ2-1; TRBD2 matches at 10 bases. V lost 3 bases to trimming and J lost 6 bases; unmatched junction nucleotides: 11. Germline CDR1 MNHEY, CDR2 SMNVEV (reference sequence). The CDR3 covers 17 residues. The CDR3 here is CASSFRTSGSRFNEQFF. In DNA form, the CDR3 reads TGTGCCAGCAGTTTCAGGACTAGCGGAAGTCGGTTCAATGAGCAGTTCTTC.

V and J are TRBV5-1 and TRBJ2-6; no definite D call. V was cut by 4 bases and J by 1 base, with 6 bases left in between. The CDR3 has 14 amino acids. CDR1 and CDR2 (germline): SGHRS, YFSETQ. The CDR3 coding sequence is TGCGCCAGCAGCCCTATTTCTGGGGCCAACGTCCTGACTTTC. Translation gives CASSPISGANVLTF.

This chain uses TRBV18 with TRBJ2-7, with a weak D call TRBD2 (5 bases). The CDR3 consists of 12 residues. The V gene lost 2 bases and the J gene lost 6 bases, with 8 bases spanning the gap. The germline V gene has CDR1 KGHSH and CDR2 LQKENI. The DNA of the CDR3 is TGTGCCAGCTCACCAGCGGGTGGCGAGCAGTACTTC. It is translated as CASSPAGGEQYF. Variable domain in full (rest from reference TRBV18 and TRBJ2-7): NAGVMQNPRHLVRRRGQEARLRCSPMKGHSHVYWYRQLPEEGLKFMVYLQKENIIDESGMPKERFSAEFPKEGPSILRIQQVVRGDSAAYFCASSPAGGEQYFGPGTRLTVT.

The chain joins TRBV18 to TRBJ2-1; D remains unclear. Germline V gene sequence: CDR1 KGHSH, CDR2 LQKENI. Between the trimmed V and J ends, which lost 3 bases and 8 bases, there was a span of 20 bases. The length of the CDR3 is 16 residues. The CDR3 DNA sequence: TGTGCCAGCTCACCCCTGGGCTGGACCCTCCAGGATGAGCAGTTCTTC. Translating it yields CASSPLGWTLQDEQFF. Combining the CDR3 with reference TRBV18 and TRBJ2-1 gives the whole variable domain NAGVMQNPRHLVRRRGQEARLRCSPMKGHSHVYWYRQLPEEGLKFMVYLQKENIIDESGMPKERFSAEFPKEGPSILRIQQVVRGDSAAYFCASSPLGWTLQDEQFFGPGTRLTVL.

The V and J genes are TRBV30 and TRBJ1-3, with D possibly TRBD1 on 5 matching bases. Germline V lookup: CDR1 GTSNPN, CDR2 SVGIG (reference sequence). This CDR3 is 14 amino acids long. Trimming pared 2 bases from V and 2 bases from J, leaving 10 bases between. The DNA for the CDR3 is TGTGCCTGGAGTCGAGCAGGGACTGGAAACACCATATATTTT. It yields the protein CAWSRAGTGNTIYF.

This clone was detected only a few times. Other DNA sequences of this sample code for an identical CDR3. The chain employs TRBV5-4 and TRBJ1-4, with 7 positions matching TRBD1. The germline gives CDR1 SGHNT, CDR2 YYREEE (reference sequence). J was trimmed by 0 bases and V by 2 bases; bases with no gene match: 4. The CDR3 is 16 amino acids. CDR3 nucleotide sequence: TGTGCCAGCAGCTTAGGGGACAGACCAACTAATGAAAAACTGTTTTTT. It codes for CASSLGDRPTNEKLFF.

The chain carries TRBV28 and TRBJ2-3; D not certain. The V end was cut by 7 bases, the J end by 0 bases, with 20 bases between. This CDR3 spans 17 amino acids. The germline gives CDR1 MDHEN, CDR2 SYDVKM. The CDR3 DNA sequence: TGTGCCAGCAATTTCGCACCAGAAGGTAGTAGCACAGATACGCAGTATTTT. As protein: CASNFAPEGSSTDTQYF. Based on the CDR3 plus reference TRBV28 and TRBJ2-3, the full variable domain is DVKVTQSSRYLVKRTGEKVFLECVQDMDHENMFWYRQDPGLGLRLIYFSYDVKMKEKGDIPEGYSVSREKKERFSLILESASTNQTSMYLCASNFAPEGSSTDTQYFGPGTRLTVL.

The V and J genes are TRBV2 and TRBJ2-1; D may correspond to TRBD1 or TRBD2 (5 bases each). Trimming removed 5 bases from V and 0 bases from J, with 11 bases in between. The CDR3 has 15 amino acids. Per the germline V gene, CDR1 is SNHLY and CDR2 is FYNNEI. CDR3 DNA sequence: TGTGCCAGCAGTCTGGGTGGGGGCTCCTACAATGAGCAGTTCTTC. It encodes CASSLGGGSYNEQFF. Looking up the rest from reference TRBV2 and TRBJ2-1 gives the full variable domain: EPEVTQTPSHQVTQMGQEVILRCVPISNHLYFYWYRQILGQKVEFLVSFYNNEISEKSEIFDDQFSVERPDGSNFTLKIRSTKLEDSAMYFCASSLGGGSYNEQFFGPGTRLTVL.

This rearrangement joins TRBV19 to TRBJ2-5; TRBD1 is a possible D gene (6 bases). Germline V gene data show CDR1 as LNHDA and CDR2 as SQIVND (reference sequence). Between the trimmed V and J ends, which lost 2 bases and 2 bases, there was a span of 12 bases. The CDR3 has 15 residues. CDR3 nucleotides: TGTGCCAGTAGTATAAGTTCCGGGACACAAGAGACCCAGTACTTC. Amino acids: CASSISSGTQETQYF.

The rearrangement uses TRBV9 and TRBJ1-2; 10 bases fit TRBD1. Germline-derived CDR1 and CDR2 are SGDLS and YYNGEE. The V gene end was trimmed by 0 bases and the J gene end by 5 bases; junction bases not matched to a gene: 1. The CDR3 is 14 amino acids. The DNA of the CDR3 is TGTGCCAGCAGCGTAGGGGACAGGGGATATGGCTACACCTTC. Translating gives CASSVGDRGYGYTF.

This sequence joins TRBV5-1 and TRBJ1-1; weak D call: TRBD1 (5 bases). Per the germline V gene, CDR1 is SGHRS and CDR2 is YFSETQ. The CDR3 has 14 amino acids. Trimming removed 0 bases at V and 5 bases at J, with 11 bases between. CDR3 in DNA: TGCGCCAGCAGCTTGGTTCAGGGAGGAACTGAAGCTTTCTTT. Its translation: CASSLVQGGTEAFF.

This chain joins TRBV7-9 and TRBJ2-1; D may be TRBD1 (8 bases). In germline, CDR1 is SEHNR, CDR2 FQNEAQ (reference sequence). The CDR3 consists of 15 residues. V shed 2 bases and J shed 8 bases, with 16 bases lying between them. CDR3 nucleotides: TGTGCCAGCAGCTTATCCAGAACAGGGGGGGATGAGCAGTTCTTC. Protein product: CASSLSRTGGDEQFF.

CDR3 loop: CASSPGLGAFF. For the CDR3, the DNA is TGTGCCAGCAGTCCGGGACTAGGAGCTTTCTTT. The chain couples TRBV28 to TRBJ1-1, with TRBD1 as a possible D gene (5 bases). Germline loops: CDR1 MDHEN, CDR2 SYDVKM. The V end lost 5 bases, the J end lost 10 bases, and 11 bases lay between the germline ends. The CDR3 is made up of 11 amino acids. The entire variable domain, with the rest obtained from reference TRBV28 and TRBJ1-1, is as follows: DVKVTQSSRYLVKRTGEKVFLECVQDMDHENMFWYRQDPGLGLRLIYFSYDVKMKEKGDIPEGYSVSREKKERFSLILESASTNQTSMYLCASSPGLGAFFGQGTRLTVV.

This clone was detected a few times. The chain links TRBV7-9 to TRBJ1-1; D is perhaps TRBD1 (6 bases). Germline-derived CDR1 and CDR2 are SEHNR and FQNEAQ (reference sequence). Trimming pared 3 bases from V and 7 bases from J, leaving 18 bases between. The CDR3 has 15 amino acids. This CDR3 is CASSFGLDGTHEAFF. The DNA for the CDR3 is TGTGCCAGCAGCTTTGGCCTGGACGGGACACATGAAGCTTTCTTT.

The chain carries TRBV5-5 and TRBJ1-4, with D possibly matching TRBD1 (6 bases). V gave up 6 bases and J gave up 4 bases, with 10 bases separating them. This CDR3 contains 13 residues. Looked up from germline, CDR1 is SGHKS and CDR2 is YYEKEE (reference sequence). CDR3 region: CASTWDINEKLFF. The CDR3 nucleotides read TGTGCCAGCACCTGGGACATTAATGAAAAACTGTTTTTT.

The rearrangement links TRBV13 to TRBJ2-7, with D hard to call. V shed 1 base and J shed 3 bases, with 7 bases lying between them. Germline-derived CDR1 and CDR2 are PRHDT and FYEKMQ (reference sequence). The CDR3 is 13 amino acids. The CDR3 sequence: CASSLAGIYEQYF. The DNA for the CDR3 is TGTGCCAGCAGCTTAGCAGGAATCTACGAGCAGTACTTC. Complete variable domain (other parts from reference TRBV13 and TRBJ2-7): AAGVIQSPRHLIKEKRETATLKCYPIPRHDTVYWYQQGPGQDPQFLISFYEKMQSDKGSIPDRFSAQQFSDYHSELNMSSLELGDSALYFCASSLAGIYEQYFGPGTRLTVT.

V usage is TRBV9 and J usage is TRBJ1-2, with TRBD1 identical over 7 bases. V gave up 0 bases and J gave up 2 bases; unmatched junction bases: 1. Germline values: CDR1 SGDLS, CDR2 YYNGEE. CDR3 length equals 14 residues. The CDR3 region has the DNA TGTGCCAGCAGCGTAGGAGGGGGCAACTATGGCTACACCTTC. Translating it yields CASSVGGGNYGYTF. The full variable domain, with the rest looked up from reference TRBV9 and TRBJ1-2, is DSGVTQTPKHLITATGQRVTLRCSPRSGDLSVYWYQQSLDQGLQFLIQYYNGEERAKGNILERFSAQQFPDLHSELNLSSLELGDSALYFCASSVGGGNYGYTFGSGTRLTVV.

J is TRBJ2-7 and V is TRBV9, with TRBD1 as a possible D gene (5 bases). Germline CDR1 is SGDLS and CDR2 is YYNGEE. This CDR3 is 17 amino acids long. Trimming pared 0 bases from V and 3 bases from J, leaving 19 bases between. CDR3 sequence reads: CASSVGNNRKACYEQYF. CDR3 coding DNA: TGTGCCAGCAGCGTAGGCAACAACAGGAAGGCTTGCTACGAGCAGTACTTC.

The CDR3 DNA is TGCAGCGTGCGGGACAACCCGAACACCGGGGAGCTGTTTTTT. Protein sequence: CSVRDNPNTGELFF. The chain has TRBV29-1 and TRBJ2-2; D possibly uses TRBD1 or TRBD2 (6 bases each). Trimming took 6 bases from V and 0 from J, leaving 11 bases between them. CDR3 size: 14 residues. The V gene's germline CDR1 is SQVTM and CDR2 ANQGSEA.

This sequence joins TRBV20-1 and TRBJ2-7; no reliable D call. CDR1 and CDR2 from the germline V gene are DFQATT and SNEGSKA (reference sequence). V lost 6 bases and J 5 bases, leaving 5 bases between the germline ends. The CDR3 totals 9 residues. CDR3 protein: CSAGHEQYF. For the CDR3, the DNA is TGCAGTGCAGGGCACGAGCAGTACTTC.

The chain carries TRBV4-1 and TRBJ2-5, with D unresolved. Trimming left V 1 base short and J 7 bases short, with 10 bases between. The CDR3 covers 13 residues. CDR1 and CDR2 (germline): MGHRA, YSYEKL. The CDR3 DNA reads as TGCGCCAGCAGCCAAGTAGCTGTCGGGACCCAGTACTTC. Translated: CASSQVAVGTQYF.

CDR3: CASSFSEYEQFF. The CDR3 DNA is TGTGCCAGCAGTTTTTCTGAATACGAGCAGTTCTTC. V usage is TRBV6-6 and J usage is TRBJ2-1; D is ambiguous. The V and J ends lost 4 bases and 10 bases respectively, with 11 bases between them. Germline CDR1 reads MNHNY; CDR2 reads SVGAGI (reference sequence). This CDR3 has 12 residues.